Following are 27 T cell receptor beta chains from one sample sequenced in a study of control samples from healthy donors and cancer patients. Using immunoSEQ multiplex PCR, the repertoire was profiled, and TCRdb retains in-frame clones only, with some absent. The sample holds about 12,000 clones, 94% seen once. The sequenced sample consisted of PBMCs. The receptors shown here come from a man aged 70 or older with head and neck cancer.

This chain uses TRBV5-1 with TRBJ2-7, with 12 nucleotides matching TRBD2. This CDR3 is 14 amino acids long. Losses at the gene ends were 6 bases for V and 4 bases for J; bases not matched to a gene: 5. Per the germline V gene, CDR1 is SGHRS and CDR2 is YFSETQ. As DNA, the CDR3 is TGCGCCAGCATTCTAGCGGGAGGGCCATACGAGCAGTACTTC. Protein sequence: CASILAGGPYEQYF.

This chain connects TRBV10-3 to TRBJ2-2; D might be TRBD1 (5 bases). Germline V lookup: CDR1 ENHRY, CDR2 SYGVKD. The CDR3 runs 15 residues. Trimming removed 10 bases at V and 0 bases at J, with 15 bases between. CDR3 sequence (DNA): TGTGCCAGCCTTGGCAGGGTTGCGAACACCGGGGAGCTGTTTTTT. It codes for CASLGRVANTGELFF.

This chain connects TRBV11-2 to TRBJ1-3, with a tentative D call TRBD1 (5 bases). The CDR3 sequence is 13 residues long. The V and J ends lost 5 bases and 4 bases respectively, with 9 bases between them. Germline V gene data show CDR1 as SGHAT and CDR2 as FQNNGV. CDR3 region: CASSTDRGNTIYF. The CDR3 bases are TGTGCCAGCAGCACTGACAGAGGAAACACCATATATTTT.

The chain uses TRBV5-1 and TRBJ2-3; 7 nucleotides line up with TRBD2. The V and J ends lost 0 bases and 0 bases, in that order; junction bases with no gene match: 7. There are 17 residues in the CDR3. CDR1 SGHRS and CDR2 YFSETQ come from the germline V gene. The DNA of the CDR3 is TGCGCCAGCAGCTTGGGTGGGACTAACCCTAGCACAGATACGCAGTATTTT. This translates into CASSLGGTNPSTDTQYF.

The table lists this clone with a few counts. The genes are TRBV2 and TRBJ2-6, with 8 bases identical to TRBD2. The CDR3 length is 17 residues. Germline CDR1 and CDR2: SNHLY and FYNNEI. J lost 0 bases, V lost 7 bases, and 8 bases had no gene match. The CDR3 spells CASKPGLEVSGANVLTF. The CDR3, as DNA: TGTGCCAGCAAGCCGGGACTAGAGGTCTCTGGGGCCAACGTCCTGACTTTC.

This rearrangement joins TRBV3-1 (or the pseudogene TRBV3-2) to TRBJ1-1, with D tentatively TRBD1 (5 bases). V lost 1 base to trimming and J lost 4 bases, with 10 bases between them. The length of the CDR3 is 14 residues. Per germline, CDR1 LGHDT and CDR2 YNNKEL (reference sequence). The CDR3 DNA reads TGTGCCAGCAGCCAAGGAGGGAGGGGCACTGAAGCTTTCTTT. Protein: CASSQGGRGTEAFF.

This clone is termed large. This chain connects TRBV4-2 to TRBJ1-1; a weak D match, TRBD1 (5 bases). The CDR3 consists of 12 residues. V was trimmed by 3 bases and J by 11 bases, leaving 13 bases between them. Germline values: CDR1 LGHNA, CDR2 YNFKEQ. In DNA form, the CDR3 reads TGTGCCAGCAGCCACCCTGGGGGGGAGGCTTTCTTT. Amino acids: CASSHPGGEAFF.

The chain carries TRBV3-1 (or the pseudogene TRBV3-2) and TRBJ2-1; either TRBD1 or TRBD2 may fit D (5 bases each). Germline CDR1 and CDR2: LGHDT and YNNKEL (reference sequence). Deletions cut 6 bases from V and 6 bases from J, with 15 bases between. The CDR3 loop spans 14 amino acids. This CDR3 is CASRRGEGSNEQFF. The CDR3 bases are TGTGCCAGCAGAAGGGGTGAGGGTAGCAATGAGCAGTTCTTC.

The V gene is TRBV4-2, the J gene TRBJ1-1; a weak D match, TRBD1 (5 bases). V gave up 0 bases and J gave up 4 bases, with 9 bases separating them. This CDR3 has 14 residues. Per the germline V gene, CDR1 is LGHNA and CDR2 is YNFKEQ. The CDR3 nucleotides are TGTGCCAGCAGCCAAGATCTCGGGGGCACTGAAGCTTTCTTT. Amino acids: CASSQDLGGTEAFF.

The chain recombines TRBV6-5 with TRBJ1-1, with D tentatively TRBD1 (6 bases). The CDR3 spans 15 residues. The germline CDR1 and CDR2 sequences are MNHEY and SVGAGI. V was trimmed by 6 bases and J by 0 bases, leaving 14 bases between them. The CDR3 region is CASRQKGGMNTEAFF. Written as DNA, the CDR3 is TGTGCCAGCAGGCAGAAGGGGGGAATGAACACTGAAGCTTTCTTT.

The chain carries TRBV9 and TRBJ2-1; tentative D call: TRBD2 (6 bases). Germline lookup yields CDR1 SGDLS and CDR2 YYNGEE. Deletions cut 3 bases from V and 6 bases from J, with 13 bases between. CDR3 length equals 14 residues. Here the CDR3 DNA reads TGTGCCAGCAGCGACCGGAGGGGAGGCAATGAGCAGTTCTTC. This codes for CASSDRRGGNEQFF.

Here the CDR3 DNA reads TGTGCCACCAGTGCAGAGGGACCCAATGAGCAGTTCTTC. The encoded protein is CATSAEGPNEQFF. This sequence joins TRBV24-1 and TRBJ2-1, with D possibly being TRBD1 or TRBD2 (5 bases each). CDR1 and CDR2 (germline): KGHDR, SFDVKD. The V end was cut by 5 bases, the J end by 6 bases, with 10 bases between. The CDR3 consists of 13 residues.

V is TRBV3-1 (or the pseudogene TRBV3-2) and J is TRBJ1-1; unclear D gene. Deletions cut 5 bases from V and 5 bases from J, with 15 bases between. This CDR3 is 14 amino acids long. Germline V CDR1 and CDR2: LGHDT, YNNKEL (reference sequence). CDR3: CASSFPDGRTEAFF. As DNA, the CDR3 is TGTGCCAGCAGCTTCCCGGACGGGAGGACTGAAGCTTTCTTT.

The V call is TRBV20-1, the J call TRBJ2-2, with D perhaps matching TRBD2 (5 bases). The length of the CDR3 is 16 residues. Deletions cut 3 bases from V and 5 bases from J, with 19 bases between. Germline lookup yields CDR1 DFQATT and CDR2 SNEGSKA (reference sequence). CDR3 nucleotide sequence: TGCAGTGCTAGTTCACCCTGGCGGGCTACGACCGGGGAGCTGTTTTTT. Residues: CSASSPWRATTGELFF.

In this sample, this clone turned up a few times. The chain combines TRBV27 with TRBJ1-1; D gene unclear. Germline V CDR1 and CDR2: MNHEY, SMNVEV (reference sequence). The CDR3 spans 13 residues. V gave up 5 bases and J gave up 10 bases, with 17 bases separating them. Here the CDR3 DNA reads TGTGCCAGCAGTCCCCGGATCTCGCAAGTAGCTTTCTTT. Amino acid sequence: CASSPRISQVAFF.

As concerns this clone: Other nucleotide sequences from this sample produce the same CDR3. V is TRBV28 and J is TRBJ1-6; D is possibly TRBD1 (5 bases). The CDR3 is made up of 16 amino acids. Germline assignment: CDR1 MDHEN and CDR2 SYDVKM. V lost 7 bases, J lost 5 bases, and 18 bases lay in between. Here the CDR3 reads CASMGLDGGHNSPLHF. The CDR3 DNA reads TGTGCCAGCATGGGATTGGACGGGGGACATAATTCACCCCTCCACTTT.

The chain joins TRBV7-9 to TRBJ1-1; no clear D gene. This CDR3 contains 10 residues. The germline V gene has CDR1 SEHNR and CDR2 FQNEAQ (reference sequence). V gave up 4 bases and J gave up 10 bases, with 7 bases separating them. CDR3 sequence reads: CASSSMGAFF. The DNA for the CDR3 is TGTGCCAGCAGCTCCATGGGAGCTTTCTTT.

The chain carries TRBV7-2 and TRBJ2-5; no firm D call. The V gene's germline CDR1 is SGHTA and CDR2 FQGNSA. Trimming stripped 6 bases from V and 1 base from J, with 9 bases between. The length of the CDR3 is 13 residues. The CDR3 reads CASRMGFQETQYF. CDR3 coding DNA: TGTGCCAGCAGGATGGGGTTCCAAGAGACCCAGTACTTC.

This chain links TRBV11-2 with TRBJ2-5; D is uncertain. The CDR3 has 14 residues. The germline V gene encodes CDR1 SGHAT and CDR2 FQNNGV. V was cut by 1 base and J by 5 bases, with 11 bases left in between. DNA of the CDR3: TGTGCCAGCAGCTTAGCTCAGAGATCGGAGACCCAGTACTTC. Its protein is CASSLAQRSETQYF.

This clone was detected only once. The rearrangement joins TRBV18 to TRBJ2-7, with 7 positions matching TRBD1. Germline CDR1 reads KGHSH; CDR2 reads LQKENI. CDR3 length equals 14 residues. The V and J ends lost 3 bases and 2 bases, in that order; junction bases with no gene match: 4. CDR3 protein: CASSPTGVPYEQYF. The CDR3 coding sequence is TGTGCCAGCTCACCCACAGGGGTACCCTACGAGCAGTACTTC.

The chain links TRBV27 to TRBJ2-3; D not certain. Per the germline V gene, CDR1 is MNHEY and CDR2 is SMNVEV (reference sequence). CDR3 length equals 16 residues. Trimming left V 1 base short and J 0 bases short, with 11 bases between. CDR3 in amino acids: CASSLYSSWSTDTQYF. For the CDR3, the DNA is TGTGCCAGCAGTTTATATAGTTCGTGGAGCACAGATACGCAGTATTTT.

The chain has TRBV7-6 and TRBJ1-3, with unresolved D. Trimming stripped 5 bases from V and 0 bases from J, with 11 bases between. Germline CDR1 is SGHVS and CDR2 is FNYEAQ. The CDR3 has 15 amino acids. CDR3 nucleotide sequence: TGTGCCAGCAGCCCGAGGGCCTACTCTGGAAACACCATATATTTT. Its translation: CASSPRAYSGNTIYF.

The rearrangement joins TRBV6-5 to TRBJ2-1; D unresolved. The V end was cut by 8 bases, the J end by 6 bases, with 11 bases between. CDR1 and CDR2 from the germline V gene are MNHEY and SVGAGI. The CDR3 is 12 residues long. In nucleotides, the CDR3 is TGTGCCAGCTCCCGGAATTTCAATGAGCAGTTCTTC. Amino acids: CASSRNFNEQFF.

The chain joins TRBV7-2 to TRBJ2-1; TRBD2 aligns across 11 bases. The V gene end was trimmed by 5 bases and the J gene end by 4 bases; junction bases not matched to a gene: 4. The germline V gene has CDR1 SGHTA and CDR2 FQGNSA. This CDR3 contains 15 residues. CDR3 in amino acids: CASSRPSGGYNEQFF. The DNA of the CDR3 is TGTGCCAGCAGCCGCCCTAGCGGGGGGTACAATGAGCAGTTCTTC.

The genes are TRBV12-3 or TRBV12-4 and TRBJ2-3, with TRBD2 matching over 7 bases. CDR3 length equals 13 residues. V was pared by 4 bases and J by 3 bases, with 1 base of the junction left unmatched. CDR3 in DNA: TGTGCCAGCAGTTGGGGGGGAACAGATACGCAGTATTTT. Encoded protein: CASSWGGTDTQYF.

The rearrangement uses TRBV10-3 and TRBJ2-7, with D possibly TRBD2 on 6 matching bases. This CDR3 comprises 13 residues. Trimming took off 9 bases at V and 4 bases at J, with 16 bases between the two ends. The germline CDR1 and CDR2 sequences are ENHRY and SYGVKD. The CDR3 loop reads CAISGLAGYEQYF. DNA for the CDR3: TGTGCCATTTCGGGACTCGCGGGGTACGAGCAGTACTTC.

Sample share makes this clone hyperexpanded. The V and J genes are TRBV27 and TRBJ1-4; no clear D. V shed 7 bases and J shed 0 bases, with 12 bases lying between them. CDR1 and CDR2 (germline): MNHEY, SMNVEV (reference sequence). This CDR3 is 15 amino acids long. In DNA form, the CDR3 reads TGTGCCAGCACAGCTCTATGGCCAACTAATGAAAAACTGTTTTTT. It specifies CASTALWPTNEKLFF.